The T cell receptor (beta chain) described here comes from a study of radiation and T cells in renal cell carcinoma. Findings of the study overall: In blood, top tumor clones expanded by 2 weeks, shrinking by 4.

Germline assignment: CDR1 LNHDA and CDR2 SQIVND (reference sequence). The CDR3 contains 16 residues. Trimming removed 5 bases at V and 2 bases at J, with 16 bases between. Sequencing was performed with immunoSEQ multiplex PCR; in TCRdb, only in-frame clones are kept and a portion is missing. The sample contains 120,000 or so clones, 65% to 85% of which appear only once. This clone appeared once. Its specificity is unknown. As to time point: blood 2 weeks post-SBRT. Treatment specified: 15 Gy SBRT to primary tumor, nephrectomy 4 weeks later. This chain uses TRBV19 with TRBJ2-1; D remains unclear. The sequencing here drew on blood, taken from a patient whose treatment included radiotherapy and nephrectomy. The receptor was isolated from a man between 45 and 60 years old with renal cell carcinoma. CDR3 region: CASSLALKTTYNEQFF. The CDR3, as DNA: TGTGCCAGTAGTCTCGCCCTCAAAACTACCTACAATGAGCAGTTCTTC.